One sample yielded the 13 T cell receptor beta chains listed below, sequenced in a study of CD8 T cells in Susac syndrome. After extraction with the RNeasy kit, roughly 0.45 to 1 ug of the RNA was reverse transcribed using random hexamers. TCRdb re-called the immunoSEQ multiplex PCR reads through MiXCR, storing one row per CDR3 protein. The profile shows approximately 76,000 distinct CDR3 sequences, about 95% of them singletons. The sequencing sample was made of CD8+ T cells from PBMCs. All receptors derive from a human donor with multiple sclerosis.

The chain has TRBV14 and TRBJ2-5; D not certain. Germline CDR1 reads SGHDN; CDR2 reads FVKESK. The CDR3 has 12 residues. The V and J ends lost 4 bases and 4 bases respectively, with 7 bases between them. Here the CDR3 reads CASSPDIETQYF. CDR3 DNA: TGTGCCAGCAGCCCAGATATAGAGACCCAGTACTTC.

There are a few counts of this clonotype. This chain joins TRBV6-2 or TRBV6-3 and TRBJ2-7, with TRBD2 matching 10 bases. Unmatched junction bases numbered 5, after V lost 2 bases and J lost 1 base. The CDR3 extends over 16 amino acids. Germline CDR1 MNHEY, CDR2 SVGEGT. The CDR3 nucleotides are TGTGCCAGCAGTTACCCCCAACTAGCGGGGTCCTACGAGCAGTACTTC. Translated: CASSYPQLAGSYEQYF.

The V call is TRBV13, the J call TRBJ2-7; D is possibly TRBD2 (6 bases). Trimming left V 2 bases short and J 4 bases short, with 21 bases between. This CDR3 contains 17 residues. Germline V lookup: CDR1 PRHDT, CDR2 FYEKMQ (reference sequence). CDR3 region: CASSLTSGSGLAYEQYF. CDR3 DNA sequence: TGTGCCAGCAGCTTAACGTCTGGATCGGGACTCGCATACGAGCAGTACTTC.

The rearrangement joins TRBV5-4 to TRBJ1-1, with D perhaps TRBD1 (5 bases). The CDR3 sequence is 13 residues long. Germline loops: CDR1 SGHNT, CDR2 YYREEE (reference sequence). Trimming pared 0 bases from V and 6 bases from J, leaving 9 bases between. CDR3 in amino acids: CASSLEPGAEAFF. The CDR3 DNA is TGTGCCAGCAGCTTGGAGCCGGGGGCTGAAGCTTTCTTT.

The chain is built from TRBV19 and TRBJ2-7; 8 bases are shared with TRBD2. The germline CDR1 and CDR2 sequences are LNHDA and SQIVND (reference sequence). The CDR3 totals 13 residues. J lost 4 bases, V lost 6 bases, and 5 bases had no gene match. CDR3 DNA sequence: TGTGCCAGTAGCTTAGGACTAGCATACGAGCAGTACTTC. Its protein product is CASSLGLAYEQYF.

V is TRBV18 and J is TRBJ2-7, with 8 bases identical to TRBD1. CDR1 and CDR2 from the germline V gene are KGHSH and LQKENI. The CDR3 totals 16 residues. V gave up 3 bases and J gave up 5 bases; unmatched junction bases: 12. CDR3 amino acids: CASSPLSGGILNEQYF. For the CDR3, the DNA is TGTGCCAGCTCACCCCTCTCAGGGGGCATTTTAAACGAGCAGTACTTC.

The V call is TRBV29-1, the J call TRBJ2-7; a weak D match, TRBD2 (7 bases). CDR1 and CDR2 from the germline V gene are SQVTM and ANQGSEA. Trimming removed 3 bases from V and 0 bases from J, with 21 bases in between. The CDR3 runs 17 residues. The CDR3 DNA is TGCAGCGTTGAGGGGGGGCAGGGCGAACTGAGCTCCTACGAGCAGTACTTC. Amino acids: CSVEGGQGELSSYEQYF.

The chain joins TRBV20-1 to TRBJ1-1, with 9 bases that match TRBD1. CDR1 and CDR2 from the germline V gene are DFQATT and SNEGSKA (reference sequence). This CDR3 is built from 15 residues. The ends lost 1 base at V and 4 bases at J; junction bases unmatched: 7. CDR3: CSARALGQGFTEAFF. As DNA, the CDR3 is TGCAGTGCTAGAGCCCTGGGACAGGGATTCACTGAAGCTTTCTTT.

The chain joins TRBV29-1 to TRBJ2-7, with 9 bases fitting TRBD1. J gave up 4 bases and V 6 bases, and 10 bases lay outside the gene matches. Germline CDR1 reads SQVTM; CDR2 reads ANQGSEA. The CDR3 extends over 14 amino acids. CDR3 sequence reads: CSVLLDRGGYEQYF. The CDR3 nucleotides read TGCAGCGTGCTCTTGGACAGGGGAGGGTACGAGCAGTACTTC.

The J gene is TRBJ2-2, the V gene TRBV24-1, with 8 bases identical to TRBD1. The CDR3 runs 13 residues. CDR1 and CDR2 (germline): KGHDR, SFDVKD. After removal of 10 bases from V and 11 bases from J, the junction contained 11 bases not matched to a gene. CDR3 region: CATRTGPTVELFF. The CDR3 DNA sequence: TGTGCCACGAGGACAGGGCCCACCGTAGAGCTGTTTTTT.

This chain uses TRBV30 with TRBJ2-2; D gene ambiguous. Trimming pared 8 bases from V and 1 base from J, leaving 2 bases between. This CDR3 spans 10 amino acids. The V gene's germline CDR1 is GTSNPN and CDR2 SVGIG (reference sequence). The CDR3 bases are TGTGCCGGGAACACCGGGGAGCTGTTTTTT. This sequence encodes CAGNTGELFF.

V is TRBV5-1 and J is TRBJ2-2; 10 positions agree with TRBD1. With 5 bases clipped from V and 3 bases from J, the junction kept 13 bases outside the gene matches. The CDR3 contains 18 residues. Germline V lookup: CDR1 SGHRS, CDR2 YFSETQ. CDR3 DNA sequence: TGCGCCAGCAGAGCGGCGCGACAGGGGGCTAGGGACACCGGGGAGCTGTTTTTT. It encodes CASRAARQGARDTGELFF.

The genes are TRBV6-1 and TRBJ1-5; 10 bases align to TRBD1. The CDR3 sequence is 16 residues long. V was pared by 3 bases and J by 3 bases, with 5 bases of the junction left unmatched. From germline, CDR1 is MNHNS and CDR2 SASEGT. DNA for the CDR3: TGTGCCAGCAGTGATTGGACAGGGGGACCCAATCAGCCCCAGCATTTT. It translates to CASSDWTGGPNQPQHF.